This T cell receptor (beta chain) was sequenced for a study of memory CD4+ T cells and cytomegalovirus serostatus (dated by TCRdb to about 2019). For context, the study as a whole: The approximately 35 healthy Belgian adults in the cohort included 9 who were CMV seropositive and around 25 who were CMV seronegative. To replicate a published TCR-based CMV serostatus classifier, the researchers sequenced the CD4+ memory TCRbeta repertoires of a Belgian cohort whose cytomegalovirus serostatus was known.

Single viable CD3+CD4+CD8-CD45RO+ cells were sorted as memory CD4+ T cells on a FACSAria II. CMV serostatus was determined using a Roche Elecsys assay that detects serum IgG against CMV pp150, pp28, p38 and p52. After thawing, total CD4+ T cells were enriched by positive selection with CD4 magnetic microbeads. Samples originated from another study that specifically interrogated the CD4+ T cell memory repertoire. Peripheral blood mononuclear cells were isolated and cryopreserved according to standard operating procedures, and serum was stored at -80 degrees C. CD3-PerCP (BW264/56), CD4-APC (RPA-T4), CD45RO-PE (UCHT1) and CD8-Pacific Orange (3B5) antibodies were used for staining, and non-viable cells were excluded with Sytox blue. The germline V gene (reference sequence) supplies CDR1 SGHNT and CDR2 YYREEE. V and J lose 4 bases and 4 bases, and a span of 10 bases separates them. Including cysteine and phenylalanine, the CDR3 has 13 amino acids. Left in the record is the CDR3 DNA by itself, 39 bases read in frame from the first base.

The paper's findings and limits, for the study overall: CMV serostatus prediction reached a median bootstrapped AUC of about 0.94 with the original framework and just over 0.9 with a US-trained random forest. Of 164 previously reported CMV-associated TCRbeta sequences, some 73 appeared in the CD4+ memory repertoires, each in one to five individuals. Results were interpreted as suggesting that the CMV-associated TCR signature is largely present in the CD4+ memory repertoire. Only CD4+CD45RO+ memory cells were sequenced, in contrast to the original study, which included naive and memory CD4+ and CD8+ populations. A median bootstrapped AUC of around 0.94 with a 95% CI of 0.76-1.00 was achieved on the Belgian cohort by the original-framework classifier.

Concerning this clone itself: Its target antigen remains unknown. The record has no base qualities; no much larger clone is one base away.

The Quick-DNA Microprep Kit was used to extract genomic DNA from the sorted cells. Amplification of TCRbeta DNA was done with the immunoSEQ hsTCRbeta kit, following the protocol from the manufacturer. An Illumina MiSeq instrument was used to sequence the TCRbeta libraries. In the source study's methods: Removing out-of-frame sequences left approximately 2,400,000 distinct TCRbeta sequences, an average of about 73,000 per individual. Each individual was scored according to the count of 164 previously reported CMV-associated TCRbeta sequences and the total productive distinct TCRbeta count. A beta-binomial model was reimplemented in Python, and scikit-learn random forests with default parameters were trained on US cohort data. Classifier performance on the Belgian cohort was summarized as median AUC with percentile confidence intervals calculated over 10,000 bootstrap iterations. TCRdb carries this immuneACCESS record with in-frame sequences only. Its versions omit some clonotypes, under half of them owing to an unresolved V gene in the studies checked, with the rest unexplained. The V and J calls and clone size were taken over from that table, and D and trimming were inferred from the DNA. In this sample the table shows tens of thousands of clones, over 70% of which occur a single time. The ten largest clones add up to roughly 0.6% of the sample.

Sequencing was done on a sample of memory CD4+ T cells from blood. In this chain, TRBV5-4 is recombined with TRBJ2-3; the D gene cannot be resolved reliably. The TCR comes from an adult in good health and CMV-seronegative. The nucleotide sequence reads TGTGCCAGCAGCATGAAGAGAGCAGATACGCAGTATTTT. It translates to CASSMKRADTQYF.